This TCR beta chain comes out of a study of T cells in Graves' hyperthyroidism and ophthalmopathy. Findings of the study overall: The authors' 13 V-J model separated ophthalmopathy from stable hyperthyroidism. Ophthalmopathy onset followed model prediction by a median about 6.5 months.

This clonotype came up many times. Its antigen is still unknown. Amplification targeted TCR beta CDR3 regions from RNA transcripts. The HTBI primer set was used in a first-round RT-PCR of the TCR CDR3. TCRdb reanalysed the multiplex PCR reads using MiXCR and keeps one entry per CDR3 protein. Among approximately 700,000 distinct CDR3 sequences listed, less than 45% were seen once. Patients were excluded for uncontrolled infection, other autoimmune disease, pregnancy or lactation. Diagnoses rested on clinical symptoms, serum thyroxine and TRAb, thyroid ultrasound and orbital computed tomography. CDR3 length equals 13 residues. V was clipped by 5 bases and J by 3 bases, with 6 bases between them. The germline V gene has CDR1 KGHDR and CDR2 SFDVKD.

Sequenced material: peripheral blood or thyroid tissue (not recorded which). The J gene is TRBJ2-2, the V gene TRBV24-1; unclear D gene. The receptor's source is an adult man with Graves' disease, either hyperthyroidism or ophthalmopathy (not recorded which). CDR3 residues: CATSGAYTGELFF. The CDR3 nucleotides read TGTGCCACCAGTGGGGCATACACCGGGGAGCTGTTTTTT.